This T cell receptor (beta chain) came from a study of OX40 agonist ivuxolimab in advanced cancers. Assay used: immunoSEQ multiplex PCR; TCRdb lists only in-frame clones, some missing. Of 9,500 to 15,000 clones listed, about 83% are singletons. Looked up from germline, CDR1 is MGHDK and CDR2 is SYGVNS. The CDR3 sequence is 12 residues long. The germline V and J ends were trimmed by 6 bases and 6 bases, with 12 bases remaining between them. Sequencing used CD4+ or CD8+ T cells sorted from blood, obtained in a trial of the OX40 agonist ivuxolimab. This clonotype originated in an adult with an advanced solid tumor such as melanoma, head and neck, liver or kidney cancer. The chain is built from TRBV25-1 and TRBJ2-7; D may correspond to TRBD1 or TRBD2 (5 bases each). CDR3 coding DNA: TGTGCCAGCAGACGGGGCTGGGGCGAGCAGTACTTC. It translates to CASRRGWGEQYF.